Described below is a single T cell receptor beta chain sequence and its context. What it binds is unknown. The source of the sample is a study of T cell responses to AZD1222 COVID-19 vaccine. Study-wide context: It was second doses at about 4 or about 12 weeks that were pooled. Whole-study findings and limits: Donors were mostly white British, more females; clonal diversity possibly underestimated. CD4 TCRs associated with vaccination spanned spike, dominating at 160-218 and 743-854. Reports indicate that nearly half of spike-specific TCRs are directed at unmutated variant regions.

CDR1 SNHLY and CDR2 FYNNEI come from the germline V gene. V was cut by 5 bases and J by 3 bases, with 4 bases left in between. This CDR3 spans 11 amino acids. Repertoires were generated with immunoSEQ multiplex PCR, while TCRdb's copy carries only in-frame clones and drops some. The sample includes about 86,000 clones, around 90% of them seen just once. The V gene is TRBV2, the J gene TRBJ2-5; D not certain. This sequence originates from an adult in good health. The sequencing here drew on peripheral blood, taken on day 0 of AZD1222 vaccination. CDR3 bases: TGTGCCAGCAGTAGGGAAGAGACCCAGTACTTC. Translating it yields CASSREETQYF.